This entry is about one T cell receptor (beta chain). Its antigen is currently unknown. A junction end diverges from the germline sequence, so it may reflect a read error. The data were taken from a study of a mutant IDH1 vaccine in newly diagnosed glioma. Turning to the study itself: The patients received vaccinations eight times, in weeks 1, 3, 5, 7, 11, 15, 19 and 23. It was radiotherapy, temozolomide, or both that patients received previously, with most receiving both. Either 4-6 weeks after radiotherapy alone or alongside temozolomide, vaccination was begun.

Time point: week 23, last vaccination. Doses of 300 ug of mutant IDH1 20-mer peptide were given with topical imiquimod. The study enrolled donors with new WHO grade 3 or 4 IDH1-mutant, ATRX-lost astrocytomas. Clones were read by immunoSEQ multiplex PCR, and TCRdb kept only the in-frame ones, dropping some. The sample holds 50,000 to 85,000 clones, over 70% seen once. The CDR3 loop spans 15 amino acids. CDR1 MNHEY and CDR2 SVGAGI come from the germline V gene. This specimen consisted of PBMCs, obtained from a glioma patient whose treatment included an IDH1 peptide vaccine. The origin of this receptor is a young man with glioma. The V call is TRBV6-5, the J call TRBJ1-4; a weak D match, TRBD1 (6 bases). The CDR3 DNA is TGTGCCAGCAGCTACTCAGGGGCCTCTAATGAAAAACTGTTTTTT. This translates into CASSYSGASNEKLFF.